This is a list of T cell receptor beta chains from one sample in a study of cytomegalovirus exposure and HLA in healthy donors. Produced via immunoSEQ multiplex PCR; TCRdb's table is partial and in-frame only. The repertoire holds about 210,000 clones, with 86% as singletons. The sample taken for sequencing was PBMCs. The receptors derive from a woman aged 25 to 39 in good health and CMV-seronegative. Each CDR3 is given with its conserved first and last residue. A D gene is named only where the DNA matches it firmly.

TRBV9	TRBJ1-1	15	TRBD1	CASSVGPQGGTEAFF	TGTGCCAGCAGCGTAGGCCCCCAGGGGGGCACTGAAGCTTTCTTT
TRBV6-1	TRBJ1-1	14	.	CASSLRQVNTEAFF	TGTGCCAGCAGCCTCCGACAGGTGAACACTGAAGCTTTCTTT
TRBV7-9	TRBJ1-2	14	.	CASSLSAGVDGYTF	TGTGCCAGCAGCTTAAGTGCAGGGGTCGATGGCTACACCTTC
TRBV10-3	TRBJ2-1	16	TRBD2	CAISESTSGGYNEQFF	TGTGCCATCAGTGAGTCTACTAGCGGGGGATACAATGAGCAGTTCTTC
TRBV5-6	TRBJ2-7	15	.	CASSPVGAASYEQYF	TGTGCCAGCAGCCCAGTGGGGGCGGCCTCCTACGAGCAGTACTTC
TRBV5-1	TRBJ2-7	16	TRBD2	CASSLAPLRRENEQYF	TGCGCCAGCAGCTTGGCTCCCTTAAGGCGGGAGAACGAGCAGTACTTC
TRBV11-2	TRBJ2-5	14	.	CASSTIGGQETQYF	TGTGCCAGCAGCACTATAGGCGGCCAAGAGACCCAGTACTTC
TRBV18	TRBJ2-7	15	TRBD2	CASSPGLAGGYEQYF	TGTGCCAGCTCACCAGGACTAGCGGGAGGTTACGAGCAGTACTTC
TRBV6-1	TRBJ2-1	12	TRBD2	CASSEGGRGGVF	TGTGCCAGCAGTGAAGGGGGGCGGGGGGGTGTCTTC
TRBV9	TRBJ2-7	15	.	CASSVAAQTADEQYF	TGTGCCAGCAGCGTAGCGGCCCAGACAGCCGACGAGCAGTACTTC
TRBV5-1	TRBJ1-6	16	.	CASSPAPGQGGSPLHF	TGCGCCAGCAGCCCCGCCCCGGGACAAGGGGGTTCACCCCTCCACTTT